These 13 T cell receptor beta chains were all obtained from the same sample, sequenced in a study of blood T cell repertoires in COVID-19 (TCRdb year 2020). Receptors were amplified or captured by the immunoSEQ multiplex PCR assay. The clones in this table, taken by TCRdb from immuneACCESS, are in-frame only. Not every clone is retained; where verified, under half of the shortfall comes from an unresolved V gene, and the cause of the rest is unknown. Here the sample has 200,000 or so clones; roughly four fifths occur a single time. The ten largest make up 6.5% to 7% of the sample. Sequenced material: peripheral blood. The receptors were gathered from a human donor with acute or convalescent COVID-19. The donor label of this sample is uncertain.

This clone has a handful of counts. The chain uses TRBV24-1 and TRBJ1-5, with TRBD1 matching 9 bases. In germline, CDR1 is KGHDR, CDR2 SFDVKD. Germline trimming cut 3 bases from V and 1 base from J; bases unmatched to any gene: 3. The CDR3 consists of 16 residues. This CDR3 reads CATSDPDRGSNQPQHF. The CDR3 DNA reads TGTGCCACCAGTGATCCGGACAGGGGAAGCAATCAGCCCCAGCATTTT.

This clone appeared a single time. This rearrangement joins TRBV19 to TRBJ1-5; 8 nucleotides match TRBD1. The germline gives CDR1 LNHDA, CDR2 SQIVND (reference sequence). The J segment lost 0 bases and the V segment lost 9 bases, leaving 13 bases of the junction unmatched. CDR3 length equals 17 residues. CDR3 in DNA: TGTGCCAGCAGGGAGGGCAGGGGGCGGTATAGCAATCAGCCCCAGCATTTT. It specifies CASREGRGRYSNQPQHF.

This chain links TRBV3-1 (or the pseudogene TRBV3-2) with TRBJ2-7; possible D gene TRBD1, 6 bases. The CDR3 spans 15 residues. Germline loops: CDR1 LGHDT, CDR2 YNNKEL (reference sequence). Trimming shortened V by 6 bases and J by 4 bases, and 19 bases separated the two germline ends. The DNA for the CDR3 is TGTGCCAGCAGTTACAGGGATTTTAACGCGTACGAGCAGTACTTC. Translated: CASSYRDFNAYEQYF.

The chain has TRBV7-9 and TRBJ1-2, with TRBD1 matching 7 bases. The V and J ends lost 3 bases and 5 bases, in that order; junction bases with no gene match: 3. This CDR3 contains 13 residues. CDR1 and CDR2 (germline): SEHNR, FQNEAQ (reference sequence). The DNA for the CDR3 is TGTGCCAGCAGCTTCGACAGGGAATATGGCTACACCTTC. Encoded protein: CASSFDREYGYTF.

The chain joins TRBV27 to TRBJ2-7, with TRBD2 matching 7 bases. The CDR3 has 14 amino acids. Germline trimming cut 5 bases from V and 3 bases from J; bases unmatched to any gene: 7. Germline assignment: CDR1 MNHEY and CDR2 SMNVEV (reference sequence). CDR3 nucleotides: TGTGCCAGCAGTCTTCTTGCGGGAGTCTACGAGCAGTACTTC. It encodes CASSLLAGVYEQYF.

This chain uses TRBV3-1 (or the pseudogene TRBV3-2) with TRBJ1-5, with 11 bases lining up with TRBD1. CDR1 LGHDT and CDR2 YNNKEL come from the germline V gene (reference sequence). The CDR3 spans 14 residues. The V gene end was trimmed by 4 bases and the J gene end by 5 bases; junction bases not matched to a gene: 1. The CDR3 nucleotides are TGTGCCAGCAGCCTGGGACAGGGGGATCAGCCCCAGCATTTT. Residues: CASSLGQGDQPQHF.

V and J are TRBV11-2 and TRBJ2-7; TRBD2 is a possible D gene (6 bases). Germline V gene data show CDR1 as SGHAT and CDR2 as FQNNGV. The CDR3 runs 14 residues. V was shortened by 5 bases and J by 2 bases, with 13 bases between the two germline ends. This chain's CDR3 is CASSQDSGTYEQYF. The CDR3 DNA follows: TGTGCCAGCAGCCAAGATAGCGGCACCTACGAGCAGTACTTC. The full variable domain, with the rest looked up from reference TRBV11-2 and TRBJ2-7, is EAGVAQSPRYKIIEKRQSVAFWCNPISGHATLYWYQQILGQGPKLLIQFQNNGVVDDSQLPKDRFSAERLKGVDSTLKIQPAKLEDSAVYLCASSQDSGTYEQYFGPGTRLTVT.

The chain uses TRBV27 and TRBJ2-1; D is perhaps TRBD1 (5 bases). Germline V gene sequence: CDR1 MNHEY, CDR2 SMNVEV (reference sequence). Trimming pared 2 bases from V and 7 bases from J, leaving 15 bases between. The CDR3 length is 15 residues. CDR3 nucleotides: TGTGCCAGCAGTTTAGGGCGGATCCCAGGGAATGAGCAGTTCTTC. This translates into CASSLGRIPGNEQFF.

The CDR3 loop is CASSLAGQLYNYGYTF. CDR3 nucleotides: TGTGCCAGCAGCTTAGCAGGACAGCTATATAACTATGGCTACACCTTC. This chain joins TRBV7-9 and TRBJ1-2; D perhaps matches TRBD1 (6 bases). CDR1 SEHNR and CDR2 FQNEAQ come from the germline V gene (reference sequence). Trimming cost V 0 bases and J 1 base, with 12 bases left between them. CDR3 length equals 16 residues.

The chain combines TRBV9 with TRBJ1-1; TRBD1 might be the D (5 bases). CDR1 and CDR2 (germline): SGDLS, YYNGEE. The CDR3 contains 14 residues. Trimming removed 4 bases from V and 2 bases from J, with 12 bases in between. CDR3 residues: CASSLGDRNTEAFF. CDR3 in DNA: TGTGCCAGCAGCCTAGGAGACAGAAACACTGAAGCTTTCTTT.

This rearrangement joins TRBV2 to TRBJ2-3, with D perhaps matching TRBD1 (8 bases). Germline lookup yields CDR1 SNHLY and CDR2 FYNNEI. The CDR3 is 15 amino acids. Between the trimmed V and J ends, which lost 7 bases and 4 bases, there was a span of 18 bases. The CDR3 here is CASTTGGAGADTQYF. CDR3 DNA: TGTGCCAGCACCACAGGGGGTGCGGGAGCAGATACGCAGTATTTT.

This clone was observed a handful of times. The V call is TRBV6-1, the J call TRBJ1-3; maybe TRBD1 (5 bases). This CDR3 has 14 amino acids. Trimming shortened V by 2 bases and J by 10 bases, and 15 bases separated the two germline ends. Germline CDR1 reads MNHNS; CDR2 reads SASEGT. The CDR3 nucleotides are TGTGCCAGCAGTGAATCCCCCTATCGGACAACCATATATTTT. Its protein product is CASSESPYRTTIYF.

The J gene is TRBJ2-7, the V gene TRBV6-5, with TRBD2 identical over 7 bases. This CDR3 has 13 amino acids. In germline, CDR1 is MNHEY, CDR2 SVGAGI. Unmatched junction bases numbered 6, after V lost 10 bases and J lost 0 bases. The CDR3 DNA reads TGTGCCACCCTTGGCGGGAGCTCCTACGAGCAGTACTTC. Translation gives CATLGGSSYEQYF.